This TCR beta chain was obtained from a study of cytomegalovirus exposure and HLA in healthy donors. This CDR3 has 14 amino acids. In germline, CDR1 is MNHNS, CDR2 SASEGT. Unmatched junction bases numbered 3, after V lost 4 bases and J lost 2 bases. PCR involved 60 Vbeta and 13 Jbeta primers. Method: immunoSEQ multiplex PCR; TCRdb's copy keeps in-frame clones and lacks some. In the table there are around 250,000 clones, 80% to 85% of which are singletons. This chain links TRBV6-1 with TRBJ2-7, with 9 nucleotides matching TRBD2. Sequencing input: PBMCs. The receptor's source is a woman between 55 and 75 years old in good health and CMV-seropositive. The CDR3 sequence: CASSVSGRPYEQYF. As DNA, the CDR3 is TGTGCCAGCAGTGTTAGCGGGAGACCCTACGAGCAGTACTTC.